A selection of T cell receptor beta chains follows, all from one sample in a study of CD8 T cells in Susac syndrome. TCRdb called the immunoSEQ multiplex PCR reads again in MiXCR, with one record for every CDR3 protein. The table includes 150,000 to 200,000 distinct CDR3 sequences, roughly nine tenths detected once. Sequencing input: CD4+ T cells from PBMCs. Receptors originate from a human donor with Susac syndrome. Each CDR3 is given with its conserved first and last residue. The D gene is left open where the match is weak. Expanded clones get a size class; other rows say once, few or many, or leave the size out.

clone size	D gene	V gene	J gene	CDR3 protein	CDR3 DNA
-	-	TRBV25-1	TRBJ1-2	CASSQTGIRSYGYTF	TGTGCCAGCAGCCAAACGGGGATTCGGAGCTATGGCTACACCTTC
-	-	TRBV20-1	TRBJ2-3	CSARNAGARVFKVADTQYF	TGCAGTGCTAGAAATGCAGGGGCGAGGGTTTTCAAAGTTGCAGATACGCAGTATTTT
-	-	TRBV19	TRBJ2-7	CASTPAGKVYEQYF	TGTGCCAGTACCCCAGCAGGGAAAGTCTACGAGCAGTACTTC
-	-	TRBV19	TRBJ2-7	CASSIEAATSEQYF	TGTGCCAGTAGTATAGAGGCTGCCACGAGCGAGCAGTACTTC
-	-	TRBV6-6	TRBJ1-1	CASSYSWRPEAFF	TGTGCCAGCAGTTACTCGTGGAGGCCTGAAGCTTTCTTT
-	-	TRBV28	TRBJ1-3	CASSFSAGNTIYF	TGTGCCAGCAGTTTTTCTGCTGGAAACACCATATATTTT
once	-	TRBV20-1	TRBJ2-3	CNASEALLTDTQYF	TGCAATGCTAGTGAAGCGCTTCTCACAGATACGCAGTATTTT
-	TRBD1	TRBV18	TRBJ2-3	CANRDRLPTDTQYF	TGTGCCAACCGGGACAGGCTACCCACAGATACGCAGTATTTT
-	-	TRBV12-3/TRBV12-4	TRBJ1-5	CASRGQSNQPQHF	TGTGCCAGCAGGGGACAAAGCAATCAGCCCCAGCATTTT
-	TRBD2	TRBV5-1	TRBJ2-7	CASSLVSSGLYEQYF	TGCGCCAGCAGCTTGGTCTCTAGCGGGCTGTACGAGCAGTACTTC
-	-	TRBV11-2	TRBJ2-6	CASSHERLLSGANVLTF	TGTGCCAGCAGCCACGAGCGACTCCTCTCTGGGGCCAACGTCCTGACTTTC
-	-	TRBV6-5	TRBJ1-1	CASSFAAGLMNTEAFF	TGTGCCAGCAGTTTCGCGGCAGGGCTAATGAACACTGAAGCTTTCTTT
-	-	TRBV4-2	TRBJ2-5	CASSQEGGGGQKTQYF	TGTGCCAGCAGCCAAGAAGGGGGAGGGGGCCAGAAGACCCAGTACTTC
-	-	TRBV18	TRBJ2-4	CASSPPGQGPNIQYF	TGTGCCAGCTCACCACCGGGCCAAGGTCCCAACATTCAGTACTTC
-	-	TRBV5-1	TRBJ1-2	CASSLAGERGYTF	TGCGCCAGCAGCTTGGCGGGGGAACGGGGCTACACCTTC
-	-	TRBV20-1	TRBJ2-3	CSANLAERTDTQYF	TGCAGTGCTAACCTAGCAGAACGCACAGATACGCAGTATTTT
-	-	TRBV12-3/TRBV12-4	TRBJ2-1	CASRMDRGSSYNEQFF	TGTGCCAGCAGAATGGACCGGGGGAGCTCCTACAATGAGCAGTTCTTC
-	TRBD2	TRBV9	TRBJ2-5	CASSVVSSGSGETQYF	TGTGCCAGCAGCGTAGTGTCTAGCGGGAGTGGGGAGACCCAGTACTTC